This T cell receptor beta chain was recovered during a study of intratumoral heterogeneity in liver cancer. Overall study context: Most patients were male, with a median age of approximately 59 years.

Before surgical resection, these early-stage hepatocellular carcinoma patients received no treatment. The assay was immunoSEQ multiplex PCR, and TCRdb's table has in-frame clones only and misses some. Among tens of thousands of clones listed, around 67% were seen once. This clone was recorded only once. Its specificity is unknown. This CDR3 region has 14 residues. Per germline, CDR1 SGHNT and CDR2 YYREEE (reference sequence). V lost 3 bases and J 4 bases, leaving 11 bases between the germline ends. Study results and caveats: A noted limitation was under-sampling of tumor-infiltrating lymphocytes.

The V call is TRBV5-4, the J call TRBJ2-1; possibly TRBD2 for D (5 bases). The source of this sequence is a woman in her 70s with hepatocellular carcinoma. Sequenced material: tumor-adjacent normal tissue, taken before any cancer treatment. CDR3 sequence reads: CASSSASPYNEQFF. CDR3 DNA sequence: TGTGCCAGCAGCTCGGCTAGCCCATACAATGAGCAGTTCTTC.